The source of this TCR beta chain is a study of technical replicates of blood from several donors. Generated by immunoSEQ multiplex PCR, the TCRdb table keeps only in-frame clones and is missing some. The repertoire holds roughly 72,000 clones, with 96% as singletons. CDR3 length: 15 residues. CDR1 and CDR2 (germline): SGHTA, FQGTGA. Trimming removed 1 base from V and 9 bases from J, with 17 bases in between. This sequence was found in a human donor in good health. The V and J genes are TRBV7-3 and TRBJ2-3; a possible D gene is TRBD2 (6 bases). The sequencing sample was made of T cells isolated from PBMCs. The CDR3 nucleotides read TGTGCCAGCAGCTTAAACCCGGGGGAGGCTGGAACGCAGTATTTT. Translated: CASSLNPGEAGTQYF.